Below, 2 T cell receptor beta chains from the same sample are listed, as sequenced in a study of regulatory T cells in long-lasting Graves disease (dated by TCRdb to 2020 to 2022). The time point label on this specimen signifies: persistent/refractory GD, antithyroid drugs over 5 years with positive TRAb. RNA was extracted from PBMCs in TRIzol for both TCR sequencing and RNA sequencing. The library was prepared using multiplex PCR. Sequencing was performed on an Illumina HiSeq 4000. To build TCR beta libraries, CDR3 regions were amplified by Arm-PCR using iRepertoire HTBI primers. Through fastp at Q25 and MiXCR, TCRdb rebuilt clones from the public reads, retaining in-frame beta chains. Each entry is one CDR3 protein sequence, shown with its most common DNA and genes. Present in this sample are 390,000 or so distinct CDR3 sequences, approximately 23% of which were seen just once. 25% to 35% of the sample rests with the top ten.

Source: peripheral blood mononuclear cells (PBMCs), taken when the disease was refractory, from a patient treated with antithyroid drugs. Every receptor here comes from a woman between 40 and 55 years old with Graves disease. Donor details come from another sample of the same person, matched by shared clones.

In its sample, this clonotype was seen a few times. This rearrangement joins TRBV14 to TRBJ1-4; TRBD1 aligns across 11 bases. The J segment lost 4 bases and the V segment lost 4 bases, leaving 5 bases of the junction unmatched. The CDR3 has 16 amino acids. Per germline, CDR1 SGHDN and CDR2 FVKESK. The CDR3 coding sequence is TGTGCCAGCAGCCGGGGACAGGGGGTGTATAATGAAAAACTGTTTTTT. Encoded protein: CASSRGQGVYNEKLFF.

The table lists this clonotype with many counts. The V call is TRBV15, the J call TRBJ2-7; TRBD2 matches 7 bases. The length of the CDR3 is 15 residues. Germline CDR1 and CDR2: LNHNV and YYDKDF (reference sequence). V gave up 0 bases and J gave up 0 bases; unmatched junction bases: 2. Here the CDR3 DNA reads TGTGCCACCAGCAGAGATGCGGGGGACTCCTACGAGCAGTACTTC. This translates into CATSRDAGDSYEQYF.